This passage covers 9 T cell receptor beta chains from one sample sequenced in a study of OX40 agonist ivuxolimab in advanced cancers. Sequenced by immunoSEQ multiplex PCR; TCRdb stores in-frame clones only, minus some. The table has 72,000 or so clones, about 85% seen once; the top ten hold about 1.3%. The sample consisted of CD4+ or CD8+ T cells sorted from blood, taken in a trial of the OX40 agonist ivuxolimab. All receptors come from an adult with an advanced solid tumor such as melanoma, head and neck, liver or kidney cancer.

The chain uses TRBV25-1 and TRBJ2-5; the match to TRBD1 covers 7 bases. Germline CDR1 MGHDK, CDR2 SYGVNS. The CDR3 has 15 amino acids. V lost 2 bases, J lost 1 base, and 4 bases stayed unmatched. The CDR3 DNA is TGTGCCAGCAGTGAACCCGGACAGGCCCAAGAGACCCAGTACTTC. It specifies CASSEPGQAQETQYF.

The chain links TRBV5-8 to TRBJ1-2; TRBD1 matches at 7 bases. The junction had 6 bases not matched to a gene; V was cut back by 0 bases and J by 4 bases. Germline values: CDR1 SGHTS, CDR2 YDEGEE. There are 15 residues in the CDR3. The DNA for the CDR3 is TGTGCCAGCAGCTTGGCAGGGGGGAGCGGCTATGGCTACACCTTC. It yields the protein CASSLAGGSGYGYTF.

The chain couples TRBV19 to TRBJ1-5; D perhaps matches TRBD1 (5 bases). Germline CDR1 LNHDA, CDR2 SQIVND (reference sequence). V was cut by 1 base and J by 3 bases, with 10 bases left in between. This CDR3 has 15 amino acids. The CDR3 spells CASSIVWTNNQPQHF. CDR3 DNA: TGTGCCAGTAGTATAGTATGGACAAACAATCAGCCCCAGCATTTT.

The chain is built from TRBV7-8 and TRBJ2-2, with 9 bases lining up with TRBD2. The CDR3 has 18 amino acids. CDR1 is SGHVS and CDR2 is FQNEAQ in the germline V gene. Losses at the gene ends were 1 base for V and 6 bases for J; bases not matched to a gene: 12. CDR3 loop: CASSLGRLAGRGAGELFF. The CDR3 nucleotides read TGTGCCAGCAGCTTAGGGCGCCTAGCGGGGCGTGGAGCCGGGGAGCTGTTTTTT.

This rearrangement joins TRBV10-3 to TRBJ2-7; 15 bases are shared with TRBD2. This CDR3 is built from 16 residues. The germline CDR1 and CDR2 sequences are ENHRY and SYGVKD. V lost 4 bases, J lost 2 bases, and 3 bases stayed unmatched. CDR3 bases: TGTGCCATCAGTGGGGGACTAGCGGGGGGAACCTACGAGCAGTACTTC. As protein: CAISGGLAGGTYEQYF.

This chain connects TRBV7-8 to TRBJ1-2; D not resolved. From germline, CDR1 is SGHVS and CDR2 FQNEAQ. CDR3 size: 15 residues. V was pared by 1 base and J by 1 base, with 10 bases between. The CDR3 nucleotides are TGTGCCAGCAGCTTAGGTCCGACTAATAACTATGGCTACACCTTC. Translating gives CASSLGPTNNYGYTF.

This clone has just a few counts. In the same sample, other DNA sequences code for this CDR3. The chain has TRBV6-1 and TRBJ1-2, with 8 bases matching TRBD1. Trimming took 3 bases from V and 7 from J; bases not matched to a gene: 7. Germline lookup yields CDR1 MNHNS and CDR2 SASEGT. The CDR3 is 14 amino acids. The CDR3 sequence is CASSDLRGQSGYTF. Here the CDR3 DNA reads TGTGCCAGCAGTGATCTCAGGGGGCAAAGTGGCTACACCTTC.

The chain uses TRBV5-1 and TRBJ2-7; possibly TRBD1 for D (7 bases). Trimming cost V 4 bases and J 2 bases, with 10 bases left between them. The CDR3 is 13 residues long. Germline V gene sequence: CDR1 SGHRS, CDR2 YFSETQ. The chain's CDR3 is CASSRGTAYEQYF. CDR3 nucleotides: TGCGCCAGCAGCCGGGGGACAGCCTACGAGCAGTACTTC.

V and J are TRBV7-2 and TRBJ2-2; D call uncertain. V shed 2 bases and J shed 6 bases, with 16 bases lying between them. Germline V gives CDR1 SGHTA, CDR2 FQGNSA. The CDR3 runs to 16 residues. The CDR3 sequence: CASSLTGSRVAGELFF. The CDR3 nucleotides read TGTGCCAGCAGCTTAACGGGCAGTAGAGTTGCCGGGGAGCTGTTTTTT.